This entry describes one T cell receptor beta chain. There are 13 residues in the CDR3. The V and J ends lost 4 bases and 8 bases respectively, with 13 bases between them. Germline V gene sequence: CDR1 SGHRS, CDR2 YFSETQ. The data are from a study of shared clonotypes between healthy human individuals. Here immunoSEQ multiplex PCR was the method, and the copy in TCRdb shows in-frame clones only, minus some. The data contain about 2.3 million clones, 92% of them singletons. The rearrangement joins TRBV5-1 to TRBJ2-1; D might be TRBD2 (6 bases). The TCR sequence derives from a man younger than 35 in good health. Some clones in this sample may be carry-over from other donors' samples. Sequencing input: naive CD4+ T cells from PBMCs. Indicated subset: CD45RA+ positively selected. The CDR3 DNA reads TGCGCCAGCAGCCCAACTAGCTTCGATGAGCAGTTCTTC. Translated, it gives CASSPTSFDEQFF. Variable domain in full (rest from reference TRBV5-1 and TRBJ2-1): KAGVTQTPRYLIKTRGQQVTLSCSPISGHRSVSWYQQTPGQGLQFLFEYFSETQRNKGNFPGRFSGRQFSNSRSEMNVSTLELGDSALYLCASSPTSFDEQFFGPGTRLTVL.